Included here is one T cell receptor (beta chain) sequence, with context. These data belong to a study of cytomegalovirus exposure and HLA in healthy donors. CDR3 length: 16 amino acids. With V trimmed by 2 bases and J by 2 bases, 5 bases remained unmatched. Per germline, CDR1 SGHVS and CDR2 FNYEAQ. The PCR employed 60 Vbeta primers together with 13 Jbeta primers. Authors' processing steps: Approximately 9.9 million of tens of millions of unique TCR beta chains were shared, per a later count. Sequenced by immunoSEQ multiplex PCR; TCRdb stores in-frame clones only, minus some. V and J calls and clone size are as listed in that table; D and trimming were resolved from the DNA. The sample lists 100,000 to 130,000 clones, over 80% seen once, with 2.7% in the top ten.

Sequences were obtained from PBMCs. The origin of this receptor is a man aged 25 to 40 in good health and CMV-seropositive. This chain uses TRBV7-6 with TRBJ2-1; 8 positions agree with TRBD2. CDR3 in amino acids: CASSLMRGGPYNEQFF. In DNA, the CDR3 is TGTGCCAGCAGCTTAATGCGCGGGGGGCCCTACAATGAGCAGTTCTTC.